This T cell receptor (beta chain) was found in a study of post-analysis software for immune sequencing data. Study at large: Disease trajectories encompassed relapsing-remitting, secondary progressive and progressive-relapsing multiple sclerosis.

Study results and caveats: Included in a set of 5 or 6 TRBV segments more frequent in patients than controls were TRBV5-6, TRBV5-1 and TRBV20-1. The normalized Chao1 diversity of multiple sclerosis patients was significantly lower than that of controls.

This CDR3 has 15 residues. V shed 3 bases, J shed 4 bases, and the junction held 9 bases outside the gene matches. Looked up from germline, CDR1 is SQVTM and CDR2 is ANQGSEA. With regard to this clonotype: Its matching antigen is unknown.

Every TCR beta cDNA library bore unique molecular identifiers. Input of roughly 0.95 to 10 million T cells yielded a few hundred thousand cDNA molecules. TCRdb re-analysed the PCR reads in MiXCR, keeping a single row per CDR3 protein. Of about 810,000 distinct CDR3 sequences in the sample, approximately 53% were seen once. This clonotype was sampled from a girl aged 5-17 years with multiple sclerosis. The chain carries TRBV29-1 and TRBJ2-4; 7 nucleotides agree with TRBD2. Sequenced sample: blood. Written as DNA, the CDR3 is TGCAGCGTTGAGGGAGGGAGAGAAATAAAAAACATTCAGTACTTC. Protein sequence: CSVEGGREIKNIQYF.